This TCR beta chain was sequenced in a study of neurological immune-mediated disorders. General study results and limits: The greatest degree of TCR clonal expansion was observed in HTLV-1-associated myelopathy, with the lowest in multiple sclerosis, below that of healthy controls.

This clonotype was recorded many times. Its specificity is not known. The CDR3 extends over 13 amino acids. Trimming removed 5 bases from V and 0 bases from J, with 7 bases in between. Germline assignment: CDR1 ENHRY and CDR2 SYGVKD. One entry per CDR3 protein, called by TCRdb with MiXCR from the 5' RACE reads. The data hold more than 50,000 distinct CDR3 sequences, with 9.5% to 12% observed a single time. The rearrangement uses TRBV10-3 and TRBJ1-1; D uncertain. Sequences were obtained from PBMCs. The clonotype comes from a man aged 55 to 70 in good health. DNA of the CDR3: TGTGCCATCAGTTTGGAGATGAACACTGAAGCTTTCTTT. Encoded protein: CAISLEMNTEAFF.